These 29 T cell receptor beta chains were all obtained from the same sample, sequenced in a study of T cell responses to AZD1222 COVID-19 vaccine. Generated by immunoSEQ multiplex PCR, the TCRdb table keeps only in-frame clones and is missing some. The profile covers around 66,000 clones, with more than 70% appearing a single time and around 4.8% taken by the ten largest. Sample: peripheral blood, taken 28 days after the second dose of the MenACWY control vaccine. Source of these receptors: an adult who received the MenACWY meningococcal vaccine as a control.

This sequence joins TRBV28 and TRBJ2-1; 7 nucleotides align to TRBD2. V dropped 4 bases and J dropped 0; count of bases not matched to a gene: 9. This CDR3 is 17 amino acids long. Germline CDR1 is MDHEN and CDR2 is SYDVKM. Written as DNA, the CDR3 is TGTGCCAGCAGTTCATCGGGAGGCTCCAGCTCCTACAATGAGCAGTTCTTC. It yields the protein CASSSSGGSSSYNEQFF.

This chain uses TRBV5-1 with TRBJ2-3; maybe TRBD1 (6 bases). V was cut by 2 bases and J by 4 bases, with 11 bases left in between. CDR1 is SGHRS, CDR2 YFSETQ, per germline. There are 14 residues in the CDR3. The CDR3 DNA sequence: TGCGCCAGCAGCTTACAGGGACGGTCAGATACGCAGTATTTT. As protein: CASSLQGRSDTQYF. Variable domain in full (rest from reference TRBV5-1 and TRBJ2-3): KAGVTQTPRYLIKTRGQQVTLSCSPISGHRSVSWYQQTPGQGLQFLFEYFSETQRNKGNFPGRFSGRQFSNSRSEMNVSTLELGDSALYLCASSLQGRSDTQYFGPGTRLTVL.

This sequence joins TRBV29-1 and TRBJ2-7; no firm D call. V was cut by 5 bases and J by 1 base, with 9 bases left in between. CDR1 SQVTM and CDR2 ANQGSEA come from the germline V gene. The CDR3 consists of 12 residues. CDR3 bases: TGCAGCGTTCGGCTGGGTTCCTACGAGCAGTACTTC. Protein: CSVRLGSYEQYF.

The chain joins TRBV5-1 to TRBJ1-5; 12 bases are a match to TRBD1. V lost 3 bases to trimming and J lost 2 bases; unmatched junction nucleotides: 3. The CDR3 loop spans 16 amino acids. Per the germline V gene, CDR1 is SGHRS and CDR2 is YFSETQ. The CDR3 is CASSSGQGAGNQPQHF. The CDR3 bases are TGCGCCAGCAGCTCGGGACAGGGGGCCGGCAATCAGCCCCAGCATTTT. Full variable domain (rest looked up from reference TRBV5-1 and TRBJ1-5): KAGVTQTPRYLIKTRGQQVTLSCSPISGHRSVSWYQQTPGQGLQFLFEYFSETQRNKGNFPGRFSGRQFSNSRSEMNVSTLELGDSALYLCASSSGQGAGNQPQHFGDGTRLSIL.

The count of this clone is one. The V and J genes are TRBV7-9 and TRBJ2-3; D may be TRBD1 (6 bases). Germline V gene data show CDR1 as SEHNR and CDR2 as FQNEAQ (reference sequence). V gave up 0 bases and J gave up 4 bases, with 14 bases separating them. There are 16 residues in the CDR3. CDR3 sequence (DNA): TGTGCCAGCAGCTTAGCGGCAGGGGCCCTCGCAGATACGCAGTATTTT. Amino acids: CASSLAAGALADTQYF.

The J gene is TRBJ1-6, the V gene TRBV4-1; D is unresolved. The CDR3 has 17 residues. V lost 1 base to trimming and J lost 1 base, with 11 bases between them. Per the germline V gene, CDR1 is MGHRA and CDR2 is YSYEKL. CDR3 amino acids: CASSQGPRGSYNSPLHF. The CDR3 DNA follows: TGCGCCAGCAGCCAAGGCCCGCGAGGGTCCTATAATTCACCCCTCCACTTT.

This clone was observed a handful of times. The CDR3 DNA reads as TGTGCCAGCAGCCCATGGGTGGAACGGCGTACTAACTATGGCTACACCTTC. It yields the protein CASSPWVERRTNYGYTF. This chain connects TRBV3-1 (or the pseudogene TRBV3-2) to TRBJ1-2; no definite D call. CDR1 is LGHDT, CDR2 YNNKEL, per germline (reference sequence). V was cut by 4 bases and J by 0 bases, with 18 bases left in between. This CDR3 has 17 amino acids.

V usage is TRBV4-1 and J usage is TRBJ2-3, with 8 positions matching TRBD2. Germline V gene sequence: CDR1 MGHRA, CDR2 YSYEKL. V trimming: 3 bases; J trimming: 6 bases; junction bases outside the gene matches: 11. The CDR3 loop spans 16 amino acids. The CDR3 DNA reads TGCGCCAGCAGCCAGCAGGGACTAGGAGGCTTCGATACGCAGTATTTT. Translation gives CASSQQGLGGFDTQYF.

The chain has TRBV15 and TRBJ1-4; a weak D match, TRBD1 (5 bases). Germline CDR1 is LNHNV and CDR2 is YYDKDF (reference sequence). V was pared by 8 bases and J by 4 bases, with 14 bases between. This CDR3 is 14 amino acids long. CDR3 nucleotides: TGTGCCACCTCTGGTCGGACAAGTAATGAAAAACTGTTTTTT. This encodes CATSGRTSNEKLFF.

The V and J genes are TRBV28 and TRBJ1-2, with TRBD1 matching 10 bases. CDR1 MDHEN and CDR2 SYDVKM come from the germline V gene. This CDR3 comprises 15 residues. V trimming: 6 bases; J trimming: 8 bases; junction bases outside the gene matches: 12. The CDR3 DNA sequence: TGTGCCAGCAGGCCCCCGGGACAGGGGCCGGGGGGCTACACCTTC. It encodes CASRPPGQGPGGYTF.

V is TRBV19 and J is TRBJ2-2, with D perhaps given as TRBD1 or TRBD2 (5 bases each). Looked up from germline, CDR1 is LNHDA and CDR2 is SQIVND (reference sequence). CDR3 length equals 15 residues. The ends were cut back, 8 bases at V and 4 bases at J, with 17 bases in the middle. The CDR3 region is CASSRTPGATGELFF. CDR3 nucleotides: TGTGCCAGTTCCCGGACACCCGGGGCCACCGGGGAGCTGTTTTTT.

The V and J genes are TRBV30 and TRBJ1-2, with 9 bases lining up with TRBD1. The junction had 6 bases not matched to a gene; V was cut back by 2 bases and J by 8 bases. The CDR3 runs 13 residues. Looked up from germline, CDR1 is GTSNPN and CDR2 is SVGIG (reference sequence). CDR3 residues: CAWSSQGAKGYTF. DNA for the CDR3: TGTGCCTGGAGTTCACAGGGGGCAAAAGGCTACACCTTC.

Comments on this clone: At one of its ends the junction is not consistent with the germline gene, which may arise from a read error. Other DNA sequences within the sample encode an identical CDR3. The chain joins TRBV4-2 to TRBJ2-7; D possibly corresponds to TRBD2 (5 bases). Germline-derived CDR1 and CDR2 are LGHNA and YNFKEQ. The CDR3 consists of 13 residues. CDR3 nucleotide sequence: TGTGCCAGCAGCCCCGGACTCTACTACGAGCAGTACTTT. It codes for CASSPGLYYEQYF.

The V call is TRBV18, the J call TRBJ1-2; 12 bases agree with TRBD1. From germline, CDR1 is KGHSH and CDR2 LQKENI. This CDR3 is 17 amino acids long. The V and J ends lost 0 bases and 3 bases, in that order; junction bases with no gene match: 5. CDR3 residues: CASSPPGQGAGDYGYTF. The CDR3 DNA is TGTGCCAGCTCACCACCGGGACAGGGGGCAGGGGACTATGGCTACACCTTC.

The chain carries TRBV10-3 and TRBJ1-2; D is possibly TRBD1 (5 bases). CDR1 and CDR2 from the germline V gene are ENHRY and SYGVKD. CDR3 length: 13 amino acids. Trimming pared 8 bases from V and 10 bases from J, leaving 20 bases between. Here the CDR3 reads CAIPGIGAASYTF. CDR3 DNA: TGTGCCATCCCGGGGATAGGGGCAGCCTCCTACACCTTC.

V is TRBV5-4 and J is TRBJ1-1, with 7 bases fitting TRBD1. J gave up 0 bases and V 4 bases, and 6 bases lay outside the gene matches. Germline loops: CDR1 SGHNT, CDR2 YYREEE (reference sequence). This CDR3 contains 15 residues. CDR3 protein: CASSPPGQLNTEAFF. The CDR3 DNA reads as TGTGCCAGCAGCCCCCCGGGACAGTTGAACACTGAAGCTTTCTTT.

V is TRBV5-4 and J is TRBJ2-3, with TRBD2 matching 9 bases. V shed 2 bases, J shed 0 bases, and the junction held 7 bases outside the gene matches. The CDR3 is 17 residues long. Germline CDR1 reads SGHNT; CDR2 reads YYREEE (reference sequence). Written as DNA, the CDR3 is TGTGCCAGCAGCTTACAGCGGGGGGCTTCTAGCACAGATACGCAGTATTTT. Translated: CASSLQRGASSTDTQYF.

The chain joins TRBV5-6 to TRBJ1-1; no clear D. Trimming left V 0 bases short and J 3 bases short, with 9 bases between. The germline V gene encodes CDR1 SGHDT and CDR2 YYEEEE. CDR3 length: 14 residues. Written as DNA, the CDR3 is TGTGCCAGCAGCTTGGGGTACGGGGACACTGAAGCTTTCTTT. Protein sequence: CASSLGYGDTEAFF.

The chain joins TRBV4-1 to TRBJ1-4; D might be TRBD1 (6 bases). CDR3 size: 15 residues. V was cut by 0 bases and J by 10 bases, with 15 bases left in between. CDR1 is MGHRA and CDR2 is YSYEKL in the germline V gene. As DNA, the CDR3 is TGCGCCAGCAGCCAAGAATTAGGGGGGATAAGAAAACTGTTTTTT. The encoded protein is CASSQELGGIRKLFF.

The V and J genes are TRBV4-3 and TRBJ2-7; 7 bases match TRBD2. CDR1 is LGHNA and CDR2 is YSLEER in the germline V gene. The V segment lost 0 bases and the J segment 3 bases; nucleotides outside the gene matches: 8. The CDR3 runs 16 residues. CDR3 sequence (DNA): TGCGCCAGCAGCCAAGAGACTAGCCGGGGACTCTACGAGCAGTACTTC. It is translated as CASSQETSRGLYEQYF.

V usage is TRBV6-5 and J usage is TRBJ1-2; possible D gene TRBD1, 6 bases. V was clipped by 5 bases and J by 10 bases, with 20 bases between them. The CDR3 is 14 amino acids. CDR1 MNHEY and CDR2 SVGAGI come from the germline V gene. The CDR3 sequence is CASSRPGAGVDYTF. Written as DNA, the CDR3 is TGTGCCAGCAGTCGCCCTGGGGCAGGGGTAGACTACACCTTC.

This chain connects TRBV27 to TRBJ2-7, with 8 bases lining up with TRBD1. The CDR3 runs 13 residues. In germline, CDR1 is MNHEY, CDR2 SMNVEV (reference sequence). With V trimmed by 11 bases and J by 0 bases, 6 bases remained unmatched. CDR3 sequence: CACRDRSSYEQYF. The CDR3 bases are TGTGCCTGCCGGGACAGGAGCTCCTACGAGCAGTACTTC.

This chain links TRBV7-2 with TRBJ1-2; D perhaps matches TRBD1 (5 bases). The CDR3 sequence is 14 residues long. The V and J ends lost 5 bases and 2 bases respectively, with 12 bases between them. Germline loops: CDR1 SGHTA, CDR2 FQGNSA. The DNA of the CDR3 is TGTGCCAGCAGCCTTGGGACGGGCAACTATGGCTACACCTTC. Translated, it gives CASSLGTGNYGYTF. Looking up the rest from reference TRBV7-2 and TRBJ1-2 gives the full variable domain: GAGVSQSPSNKVTEKGKDVELRCDPISGHTALYWYRQSLGQGLEFLIYFQGNSAPDKSGLPSDRFSAERTGGSVSTLTIQRTQQEDSAVYLCASSLGTGNYGYTFGSGTRLTVV.

The gene calls are TRBV6-5 and TRBJ2-3; D is possibly TRBD2 (7 bases). In germline, CDR1 is MNHEY, CDR2 SVGAGI. Trimming took 0 bases from V and 3 from J, leaving 10 bases between them. The CDR3 runs to 15 residues. CDR3 residues: CASSYSGGQTDTQYF. In DNA form, the CDR3 reads TGTGCCAGCAGTTACTCCGGGGGGCAGACAGATACGCAGTATTTT.

The V call is TRBV2, the J call TRBJ1-5, with TRBD1 as a possible D gene (5 bases). Germline V gives CDR1 SNHLY, CDR2 FYNNEI. V lost 5 bases, J lost 8 bases, and 16 bases lay in between. The CDR3 spans 14 residues. The CDR3 spells CASSPIRVGEPQHF. As DNA, the CDR3 is TGTGCCAGCAGTCCGATCAGGGTGGGGGAGCCCCAGCATTTT.

The genes are TRBV25-1 and TRBJ1-2; weak D call: TRBD1 (6 bases). This CDR3 has 14 amino acids. Trimming shortened V by 8 bases and J by 1 base, and 14 bases separated the two germline ends. Germline V gene data show CDR1 as MGHDK and CDR2 as SYGVNS. Here the CDR3 reads CASSPTGYNYGYTF. For the CDR3, the DNA is TGTGCCAGCTCACCGACAGGATATAACTATGGCTACACCTTC.

Note on this clone: Germline and junction disagree at one end, which may indicate a read error. J is TRBJ1-2 and V is TRBV3-1 (or the pseudogene TRBV3-2); no clear D. Germline V CDR1 and CDR2: LGHDT, YNNKEL (reference sequence). The CDR3 runs 13 residues. In DNA form, the CDR3 reads TGTGCCAGCAGCCAAGCGGCTACCGCGCTGCTAGCCTTC. Encoded protein: CASSQAATALLAF.

The rearrangement joins TRBV30 to TRBJ2-3, with TRBD1 matching 7 bases. CDR3 length equals 14 residues. The ends lost 3 bases at V and 1 base at J; junction bases unmatched: 4. CDR1 is GTSNPN and CDR2 is SVGIG in the germline V gene (reference sequence). The CDR3 DNA reads as TGTGCCTGGAGCCCAGGACAGGGCACAGATACGCAGTATTTT. This encodes CAWSPGQGTDTQYF.

The CDR3 region is CSTMQGYEQYF. The CDR3 bases are TGCAGCACCATGCAGGGCTACGAGCAGTACTTC. The chain is built from TRBV29-1 and TRBJ2-7; weak D call: TRBD1 (5 bases). CDR1 is SQVTM and CDR2 is ANQGSEA in the germline V gene. The CDR3 has 11 amino acids. V lost 8 bases and J 3 bases, leaving 11 bases between the germline ends.